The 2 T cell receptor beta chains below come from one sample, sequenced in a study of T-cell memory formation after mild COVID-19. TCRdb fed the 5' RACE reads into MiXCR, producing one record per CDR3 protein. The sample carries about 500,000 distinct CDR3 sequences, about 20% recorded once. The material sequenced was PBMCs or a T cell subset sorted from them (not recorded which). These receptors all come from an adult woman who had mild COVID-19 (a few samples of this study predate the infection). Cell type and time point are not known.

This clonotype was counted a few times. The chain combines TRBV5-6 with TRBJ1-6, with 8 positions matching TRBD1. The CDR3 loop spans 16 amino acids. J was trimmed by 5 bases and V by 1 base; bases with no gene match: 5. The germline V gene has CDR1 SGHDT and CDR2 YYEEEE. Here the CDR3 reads CASSLFGTGHNSPLHF. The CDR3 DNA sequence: TGTGCCAGCAGCTTGTTTGGGACAGGTCATAATTCACCCCTCCACTTT.

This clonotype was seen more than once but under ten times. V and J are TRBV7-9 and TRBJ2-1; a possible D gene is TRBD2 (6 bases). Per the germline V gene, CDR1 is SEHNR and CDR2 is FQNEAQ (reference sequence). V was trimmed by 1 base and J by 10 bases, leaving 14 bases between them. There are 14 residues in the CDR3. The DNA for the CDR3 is TGTGCCAGCAGCTTAGTGGAAAGTGCGGGGGAGCAGTTCTTC. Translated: CASSLVESAGEQFF.